Below, one TCR beta chain is given with its context. Its antigen remains unidentified. Per-base quality was not reported, and no clone a single base away is much larger than it. This entry belongs to a study of long-term antiretroviral therapy in people with HIV (dated by TCRdb to between 2021 and 2023). Broadly, across the study: Collection of the earliest samples took place about a decade ahead of the 2015 WHO recommendation for immediate ART, at a time when ART was typically delayed until CD4 counts fell. A retrospective serial study tested whether ART initiation and durable HIV suppression were associated with changes in peripheral blood TRB repertoire composition and diversity. A total of roughly 200 cryopreserved PBMC samples came from 30 adults with confirmed HIV infection and were collected serially over a mean of roughly six years (range 1-12). About 35% of the 30 participants with HIV were female. No cross-contamination during QIAcube processing was shown when test extractions of a monoclonal T-cell line were performed alongside some 33 polyclonal samples. Study-level results and caveats: The samples span the years 2004 to 2017, and the ART regimens used may be less effective than current regimens. Inferences about post-ART repertoire changes were limited because no data were available on ART adherence, viral resistance or therapy changes. Because cell numbers in pre-ART samples were limited, unsorted PBMC were profiled instead of sorted CD4+ and CD8+ T cells. ART initiation was associated with a significant increase in TRB diversity, but diversity stayed significantly below transplant donor controls even after long-term ART. Expanded TRB clones identified before ART initiation dominated the repertoire at all time points, although this dominance fluctuated and declined in many PLHIV after ART. Because PBMC availability was limited, only the TCR beta chain was sequenced, with no alpha chain pairing. Narrower CDR3 length ranges were observed in HIV repertoires than in controls, and an antigen-experienced repertoire with only a slight naive shift after ART was suggested by the network structure.

Inclusion was restricted to participants for whom at least one PBMC sample before ART initiation and at least two post-ART samples were available. Treatment was received in the United States of America by all participants with HIV. Before DNA extraction, cryopreserved samples of 1-10 million PBMC were thawed and washed. At the time of the earliest PBMC sample, participants with HIV were aged between about 23 and 55 years. PBMC samples were contributed by each participant from 1-4 timepoints before ART initiation and 2-8 timepoints after ART initiation, with a median of 7 samples. Serial HIV viral load, CD4+ T-cell count, ART history and demographic data were obtained for every participant. A Qiagen kit on a QIAcube was used to extract genomic DNA from unsorted PBMC, with samples processed in batches of 12. The immunoSEQ hsTCRB v3.0 assay was used at survey level resolution for TRB variable region sequencing. A depth of about 35,000-50,000 T-cell genomes per sample was targeted for TRB sequencing. TRB libraries were pooled and sequenced on an Illumina MiSeq using a v3 150-cycle kit. As for how the authors treated the data: Repertoire analysis was performed in R inside a reproducible Nextflow workflow that covered QC, data transformation and analysis. LymphoSeq2, an R package for exploring AIRR-Seq data, was used to implement the custom analyses. Four samples yielding fewer than 5000 total TRB sequences were excluded, leaving 150 to 200 analyzed HIV repertoires. Among the roughly 190 retained HIV repertoires, 55 to 60 were collected before ART initiation and 120 to 140 after ART initiation. Repertoires were downsampled to 5000 TRB nucleotide sequences, with summary statistics averaged over 100 downsampling iterations. The analysis kept only TRB sequences whose CDR3 regions were at least seven amino acids long. Two measures captured diversity: a Shannon entropy-derived clonality score and the Gini coefficient. In the repertoire networks, any two of the top 5000 CDR3 amino acid sequences were linked whenever the two sequences differed by an edit distance of one. For TRB CDR3 amino acid sequences, antigen specificity groups and MHC restriction were predicted with GLIPH2. CDR3 amino acid sequences were matched against VDJdb and McPAS-TCR to flag known CMV, EBV, HIV or tissue antigen associations. Pre-ART, post-ART and control groups were compared with Wilcoxon signed-rank tests and Holm-Bonferroni correction. What TCRdb holds here is the immuneACCESS table cut down to in-frame rearrangements. Part of the clones is not present; checked against another copy, under half of the missing clones reflect an unresolved V gene, and the others are unexplained. V, J and clone size reflect that table, while D and trimming were determined from the DNA. The sample has tens of thousands of clones on record, roughly 97% of them singletons. 2.9% of the sample comes from the top ten.

As encoded in the germline V gene, CDR1 is SNHLY while CDR2 is FYNNEI. The CDR3, cysteine through phenylalanine, is 15 amino acids long. The read is trimmed to its CDR3 DNA, 45 bases read in frame from base 1. V and J are truncated by 8 bases and 1 base respectively, leaving an intervening sequence of 14 bases. The sequenced sample was unsorted PBMCs, obtained 6.9 years after starting antiretroviral therapy. Recombination linked TRBV2 to TRBJ1-4, and possibly TRBD1, on 5 matching bases. The TCR sequence derives from a man aged 30-40 years with HIV. DNA sequence: TGTGCCAGCGACGCAGGGTCGGAAACTAATGAAAAACTGTTTTTT. Protein translation: CASDAGSETNEKLFF.